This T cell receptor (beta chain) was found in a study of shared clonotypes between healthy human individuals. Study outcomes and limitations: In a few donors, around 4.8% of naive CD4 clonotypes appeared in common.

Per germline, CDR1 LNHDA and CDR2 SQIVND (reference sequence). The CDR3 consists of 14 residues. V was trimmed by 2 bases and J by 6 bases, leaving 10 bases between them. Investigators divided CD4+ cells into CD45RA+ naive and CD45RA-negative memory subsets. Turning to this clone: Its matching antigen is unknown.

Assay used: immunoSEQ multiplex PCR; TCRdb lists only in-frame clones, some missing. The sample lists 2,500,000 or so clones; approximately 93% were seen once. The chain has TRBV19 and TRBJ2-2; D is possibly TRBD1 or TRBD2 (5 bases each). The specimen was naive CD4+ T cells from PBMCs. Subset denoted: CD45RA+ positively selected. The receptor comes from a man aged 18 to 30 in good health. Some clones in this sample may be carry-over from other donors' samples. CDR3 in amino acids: CASSITGLSGELFF. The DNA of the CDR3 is TGTGCCAGTAGTATAACGGGGCTTTCCGGGGAGCTGTTTTTT.